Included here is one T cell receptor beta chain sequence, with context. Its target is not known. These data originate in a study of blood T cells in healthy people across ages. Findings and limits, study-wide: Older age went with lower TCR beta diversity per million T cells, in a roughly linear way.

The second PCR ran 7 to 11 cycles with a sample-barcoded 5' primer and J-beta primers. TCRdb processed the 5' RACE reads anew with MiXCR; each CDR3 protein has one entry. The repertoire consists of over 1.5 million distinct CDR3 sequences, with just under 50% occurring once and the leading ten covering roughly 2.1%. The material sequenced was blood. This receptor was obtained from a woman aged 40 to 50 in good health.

In DNA, the CDR3 is TGTGCCAGCAGGCATCAGGGGGCCAGGAACACTGAAGCTTTCTTT. It specifies CASRHQGARNTEAFF. This chain joins TRBV6-5 and TRBJ1-1; 8 bases are a match to TRBD1. Losses at the gene ends were 6 bases for V and 1 base for J; bases not matched to a gene: 7. Germline values: CDR1 MNHEY, CDR2 SVGAGI. The CDR3 has 15 residues.